This TCR beta chain emerged from a study of post-analysis software for immune sequencing data. Overall study results and limits: Compared with controls, patients had more of about 5 TRBV segments, including TRBV5-6, TRBV5-1 and TRBV20-1.

Comment on this clonotype: The antigen remains undetermined. A much more abundant neighbour one base away suggests this may be a read error.

Presence of unique molecular identifiers characterized the TCR beta cDNA libraries. TCRdb fed the PCR reads into MiXCR, producing one record per CDR3 protein. The data contain roughly 200,000 distinct CDR3 sequences, 29% of them singletons. In germline, CDR1 is SQVTM, CDR2 ANQGSEA. The CDR3 covers 11 residues. Specimen: blood. The source of this sequence is a girl aged 2-17 years with multiple sclerosis. This chain joins TRBV29-1 and TRBJ1-1; no reliable D call. The DNA for the CDR3 is TGCAGCGGGGTGGTGAACGCTGAAGCTTTCTTT. The encoded protein is CSGVVNAEAFF.